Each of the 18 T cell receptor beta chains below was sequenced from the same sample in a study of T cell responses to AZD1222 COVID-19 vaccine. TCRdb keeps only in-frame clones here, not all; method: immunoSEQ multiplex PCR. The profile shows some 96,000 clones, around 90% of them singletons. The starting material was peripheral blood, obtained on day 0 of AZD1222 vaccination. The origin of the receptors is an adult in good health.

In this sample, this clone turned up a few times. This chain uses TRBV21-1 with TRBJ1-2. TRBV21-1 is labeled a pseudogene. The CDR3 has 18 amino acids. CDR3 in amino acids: CASSKCQGSPPDMGGYTF. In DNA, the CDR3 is TGTGCCAGCAGCAAGTGTCAAGGGTCTCCCCCCGATATGGGTGGCTACACCTTC.

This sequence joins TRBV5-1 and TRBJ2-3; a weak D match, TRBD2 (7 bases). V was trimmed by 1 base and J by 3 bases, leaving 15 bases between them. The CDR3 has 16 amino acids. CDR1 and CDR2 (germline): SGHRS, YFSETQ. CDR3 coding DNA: TGCGCCAGCAGCTTGCCACTAGCGCAGGGGACAGATACGCAGTATTTT. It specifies CASSLPLAQGTDTQYF.

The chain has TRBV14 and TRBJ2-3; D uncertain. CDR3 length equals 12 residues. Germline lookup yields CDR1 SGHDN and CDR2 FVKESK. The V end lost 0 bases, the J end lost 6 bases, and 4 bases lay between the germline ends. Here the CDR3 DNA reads TGTGCCAGCAGCCAAGAGTGGGATACGCAGTATTTT. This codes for CASSQEWDTQYF.

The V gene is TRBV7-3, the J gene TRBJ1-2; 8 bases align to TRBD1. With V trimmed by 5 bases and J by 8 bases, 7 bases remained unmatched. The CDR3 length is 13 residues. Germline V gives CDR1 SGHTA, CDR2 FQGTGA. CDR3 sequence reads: CASSPGQGEGYTF. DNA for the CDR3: TGTGCCAGCAGCCCCGGACAGGGTGAAGGCTACACCTTC.

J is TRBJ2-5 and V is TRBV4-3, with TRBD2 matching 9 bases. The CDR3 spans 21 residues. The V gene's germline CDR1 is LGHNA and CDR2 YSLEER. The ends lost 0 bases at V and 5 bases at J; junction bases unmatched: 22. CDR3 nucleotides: TGCGCCAGCAGCCAAGAAAGAGCGGGAGGCCTCAGACTTGGCCCGCGGGAGACCCAGTACTTC. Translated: CASSQERAGGLRLGPRETQYF.

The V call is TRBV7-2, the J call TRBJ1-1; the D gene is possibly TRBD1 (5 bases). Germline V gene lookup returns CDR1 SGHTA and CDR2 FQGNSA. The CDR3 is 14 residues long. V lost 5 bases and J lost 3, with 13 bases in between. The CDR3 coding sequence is TGTGCCAGCAGCGCCCTGGGGGTAGACACTGAAGCTTTCTTT. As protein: CASSALGVDTEAFF.

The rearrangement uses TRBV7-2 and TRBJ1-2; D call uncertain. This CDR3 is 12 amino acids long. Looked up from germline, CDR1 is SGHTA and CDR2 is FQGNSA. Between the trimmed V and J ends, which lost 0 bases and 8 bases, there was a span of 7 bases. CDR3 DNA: TGTGCCAGCAGCTTAGCTAGCCTCGGCTACACCTTC. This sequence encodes CASSLASLGYTF.

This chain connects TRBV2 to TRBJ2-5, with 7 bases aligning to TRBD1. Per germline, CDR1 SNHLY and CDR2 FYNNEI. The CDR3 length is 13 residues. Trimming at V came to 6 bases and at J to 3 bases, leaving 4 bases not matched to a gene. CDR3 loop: CASRPDREETQYF. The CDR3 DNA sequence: TGTGCCAGCAGACCTGACAGGGAAGAGACCCAGTACTTC. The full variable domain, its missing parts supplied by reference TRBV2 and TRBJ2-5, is EPEVTQTPSHQVTQMGQEVILRCVPISNHLYFYWYRQILGQKVEFLVSFYNNEISEKSEIFDDQFSVERPDGSNFTLKIRSTKLEDSAMYFCASRPDREETQYFGPGTRLLVL.

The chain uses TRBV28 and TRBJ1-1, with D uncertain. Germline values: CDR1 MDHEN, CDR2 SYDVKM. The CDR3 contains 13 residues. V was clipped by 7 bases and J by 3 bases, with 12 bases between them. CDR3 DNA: TGTGCCAGCAATATACACAGCGACACTGAAGCTTTCTTT. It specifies CASNIHSDTEAFF.

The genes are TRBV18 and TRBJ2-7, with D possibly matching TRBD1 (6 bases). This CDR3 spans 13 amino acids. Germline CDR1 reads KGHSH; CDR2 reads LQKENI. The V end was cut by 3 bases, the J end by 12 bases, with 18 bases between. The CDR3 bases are TGTGCCAGCTCACCCGAGGAAGGACAGAGCCCGTACTTC. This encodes CASSPEEGQSPYF.

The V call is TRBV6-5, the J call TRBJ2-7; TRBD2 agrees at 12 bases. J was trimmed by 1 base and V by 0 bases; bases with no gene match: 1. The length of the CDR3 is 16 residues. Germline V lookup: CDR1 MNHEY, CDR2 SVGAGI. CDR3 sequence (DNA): TGTGCCAGCAGTTACTCCCTAGCGGGAGGGTCCTACGAGCAGTACTTC. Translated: CASSYSLAGGSYEQYF.

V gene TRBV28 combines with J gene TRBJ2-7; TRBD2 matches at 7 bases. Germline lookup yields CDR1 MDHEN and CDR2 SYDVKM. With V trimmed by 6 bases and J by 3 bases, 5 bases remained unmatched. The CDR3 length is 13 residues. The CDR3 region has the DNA TGTGCCAGCAGGGCTCGGACTAGCTACGAGCAGTACTTC. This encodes CASRARTSYEQYF.

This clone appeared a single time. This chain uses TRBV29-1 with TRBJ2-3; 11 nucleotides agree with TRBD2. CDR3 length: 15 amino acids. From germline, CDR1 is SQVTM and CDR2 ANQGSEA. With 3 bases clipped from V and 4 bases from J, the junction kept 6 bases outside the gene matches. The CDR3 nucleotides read TGCAGCGTTGAGTCACTAGCGGGGGCCGCAGATACGCAGTATTTT. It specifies CSVESLAGAADTQYF.

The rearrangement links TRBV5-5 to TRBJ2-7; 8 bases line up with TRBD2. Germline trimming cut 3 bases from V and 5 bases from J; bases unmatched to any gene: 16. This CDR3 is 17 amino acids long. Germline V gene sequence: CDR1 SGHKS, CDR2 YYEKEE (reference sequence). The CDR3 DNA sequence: TGTGCCAGCAGCTCTCATTGGAGGTCCAGCGGGAGCGACGAGCAGTACTTC. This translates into CASSSHWRSSGSDEQYF.

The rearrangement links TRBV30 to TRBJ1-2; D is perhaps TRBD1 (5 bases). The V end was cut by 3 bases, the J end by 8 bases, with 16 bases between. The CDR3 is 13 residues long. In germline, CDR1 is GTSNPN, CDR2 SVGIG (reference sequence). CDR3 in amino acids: CAWSTLGGWGYTF. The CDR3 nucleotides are TGTGCCTGGAGCACTCTGGGGGGTTGGGGCTACACCTTC.

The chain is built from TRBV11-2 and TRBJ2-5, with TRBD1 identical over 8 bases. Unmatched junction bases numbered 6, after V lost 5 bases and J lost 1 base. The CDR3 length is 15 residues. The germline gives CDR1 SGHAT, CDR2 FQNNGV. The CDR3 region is CASSAGTGSQETQYF. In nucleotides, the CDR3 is TGTGCCAGCAGCGCGGGGACAGGTAGCCAAGAGACCCAGTACTTC.

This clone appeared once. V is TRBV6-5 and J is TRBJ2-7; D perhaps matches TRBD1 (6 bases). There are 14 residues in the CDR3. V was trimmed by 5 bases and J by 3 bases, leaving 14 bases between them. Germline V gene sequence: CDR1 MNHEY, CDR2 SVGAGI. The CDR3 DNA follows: TGTGCCAGCAGTATCCAACCACAGGGCTACGAGCAGTACTTC. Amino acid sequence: CASSIQPQGYEQYF.

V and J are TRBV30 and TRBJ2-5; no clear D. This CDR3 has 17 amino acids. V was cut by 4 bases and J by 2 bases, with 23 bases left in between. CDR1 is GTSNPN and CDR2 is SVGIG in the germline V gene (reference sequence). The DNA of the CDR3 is TGTGCCTGGAACGGTCCAGATGGGCGAGGCAAACAAGAGACCCAGTACTTC. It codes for CAWNGPDGRGKQETQYF.